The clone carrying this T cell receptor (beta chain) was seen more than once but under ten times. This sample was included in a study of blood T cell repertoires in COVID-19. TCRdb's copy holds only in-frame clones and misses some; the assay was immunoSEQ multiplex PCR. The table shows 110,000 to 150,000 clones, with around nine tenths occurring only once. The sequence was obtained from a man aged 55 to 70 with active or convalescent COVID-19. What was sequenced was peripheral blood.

The CDR3 sequence: CASSLALAGANEQFF. The CDR3 nucleotides read TGTGCCAGCAGCTTAGCACTAGCGGGGGCCAATGAGCAGTTCTTC. The rearrangement links TRBV7-2 to TRBJ2-1, with 11 bases identical to TRBD2. This CDR3 contains 15 residues. The V gene end was trimmed by 0 bases and the J gene end by 6 bases; junction bases not matched to a gene: 1. Germline CDR1 SGHTA, CDR2 FQGNSA.